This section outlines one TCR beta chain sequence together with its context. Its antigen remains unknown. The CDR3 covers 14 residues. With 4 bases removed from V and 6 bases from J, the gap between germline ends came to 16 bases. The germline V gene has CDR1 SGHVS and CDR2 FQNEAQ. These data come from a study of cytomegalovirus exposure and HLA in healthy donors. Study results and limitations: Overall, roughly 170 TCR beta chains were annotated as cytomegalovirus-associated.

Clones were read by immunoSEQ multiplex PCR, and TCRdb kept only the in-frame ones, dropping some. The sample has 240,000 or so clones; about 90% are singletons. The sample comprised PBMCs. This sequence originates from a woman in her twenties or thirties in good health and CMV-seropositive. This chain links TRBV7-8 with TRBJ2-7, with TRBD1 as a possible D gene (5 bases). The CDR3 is CASSSTTDTGEQYF. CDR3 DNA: TGTGCCAGCAGCTCAACCACGGACACCGGCGAGCAGTACTTC.